The clone carrying this TCR beta chain came up a few times. The data are from a study of T cell changes during pregnancy in multiple sclerosis. The CDR3 spans 13 residues. The germline V gene has CDR1 MDHEN and CDR2 SYDVKM. With 5 bases clipped from V and 7 bases from J, the junction kept 2 bases outside the gene matches. Here immunoSEQ multiplex PCR was the method, and the copy in TCRdb shows in-frame clones only, minus some. The sample carries tens of thousands of clones, roughly 90% recorded once. Sequenced here: peripheral blood, sampled in the first trimester of pregnancy. This sequence was found in a female donor with multiple sclerosis, enrolled in a pregnancy study. The rearrangement links TRBV28 to TRBJ1-5; TRBD1 matches at 10 bases. CDR3 nucleotide sequence: TGTGCCAGCAGTCGGGACAGGGGCCAGCCCCAGCATTTT. It specifies CASSRDRGQPQHF.